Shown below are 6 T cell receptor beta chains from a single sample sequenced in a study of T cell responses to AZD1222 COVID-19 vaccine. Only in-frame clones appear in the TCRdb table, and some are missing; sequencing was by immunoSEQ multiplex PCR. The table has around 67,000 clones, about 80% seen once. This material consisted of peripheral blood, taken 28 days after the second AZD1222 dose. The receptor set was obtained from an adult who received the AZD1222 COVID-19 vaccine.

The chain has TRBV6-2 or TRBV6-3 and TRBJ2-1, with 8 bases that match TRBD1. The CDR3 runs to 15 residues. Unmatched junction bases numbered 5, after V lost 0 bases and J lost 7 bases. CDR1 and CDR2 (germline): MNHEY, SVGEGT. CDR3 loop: CASSYSQDRVNEQFF. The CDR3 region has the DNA TGTGCCAGCAGTTACTCGCAGGACAGGGTAAATGAGCAGTTCTTC.

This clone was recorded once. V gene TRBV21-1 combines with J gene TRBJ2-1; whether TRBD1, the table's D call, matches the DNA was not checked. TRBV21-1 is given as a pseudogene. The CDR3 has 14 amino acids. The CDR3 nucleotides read TGTGCCCCGAAGCCGGGACACCTCTACAATGAGCAGTTCTTC. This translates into CAPKPGHLYNEQFF.

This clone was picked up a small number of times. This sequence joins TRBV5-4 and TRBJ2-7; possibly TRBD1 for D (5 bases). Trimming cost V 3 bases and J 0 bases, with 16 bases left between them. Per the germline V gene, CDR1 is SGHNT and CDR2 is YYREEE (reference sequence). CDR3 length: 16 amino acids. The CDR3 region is CASSSHSGLSSYEQYF. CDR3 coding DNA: TGTGCCAGCAGCTCCCACTCAGGGCTAAGCTCCTACGAGCAGTACTTC.

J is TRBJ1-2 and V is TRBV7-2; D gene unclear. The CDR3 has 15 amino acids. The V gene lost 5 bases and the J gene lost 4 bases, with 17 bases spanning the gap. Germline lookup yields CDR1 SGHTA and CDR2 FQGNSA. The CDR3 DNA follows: TGTGCCAGCAGCATCCCGTGGGCCCAGAGCTATGGCTACACCTTC. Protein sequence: CASSIPWAQSYGYTF.

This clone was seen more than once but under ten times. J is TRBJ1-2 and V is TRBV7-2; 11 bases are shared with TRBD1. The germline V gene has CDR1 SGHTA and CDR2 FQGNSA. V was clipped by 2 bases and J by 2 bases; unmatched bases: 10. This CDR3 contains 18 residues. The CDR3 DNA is TGTGCCAGCAGCTTACCTACCGGGACAGGGGGGATGAACTATGGCTACACCTTC. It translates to CASSLPTGTGGMNYGYTF.

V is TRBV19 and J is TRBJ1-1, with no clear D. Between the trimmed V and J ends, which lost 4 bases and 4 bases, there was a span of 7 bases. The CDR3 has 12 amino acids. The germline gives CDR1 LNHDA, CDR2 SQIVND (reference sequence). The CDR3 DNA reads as TGTGCCAGTAGTAATCTAATCACTGAAGCTTTCTTT. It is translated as CASSNLITEAFF.